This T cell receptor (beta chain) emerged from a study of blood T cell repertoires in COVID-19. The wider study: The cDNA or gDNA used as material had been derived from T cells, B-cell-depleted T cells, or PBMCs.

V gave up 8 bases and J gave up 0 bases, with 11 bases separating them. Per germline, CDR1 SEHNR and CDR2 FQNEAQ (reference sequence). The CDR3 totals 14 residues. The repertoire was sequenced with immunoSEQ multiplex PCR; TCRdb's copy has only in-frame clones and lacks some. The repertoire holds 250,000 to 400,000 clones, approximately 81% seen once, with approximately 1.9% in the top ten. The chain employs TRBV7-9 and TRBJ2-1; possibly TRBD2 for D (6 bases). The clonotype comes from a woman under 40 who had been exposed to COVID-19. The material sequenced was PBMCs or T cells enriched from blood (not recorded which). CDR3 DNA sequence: TGTGCCAGCCCTTTCGGGAGCTCCTACAATGAGCAGTTCTTC. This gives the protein CASPFGSSYNEQFF.